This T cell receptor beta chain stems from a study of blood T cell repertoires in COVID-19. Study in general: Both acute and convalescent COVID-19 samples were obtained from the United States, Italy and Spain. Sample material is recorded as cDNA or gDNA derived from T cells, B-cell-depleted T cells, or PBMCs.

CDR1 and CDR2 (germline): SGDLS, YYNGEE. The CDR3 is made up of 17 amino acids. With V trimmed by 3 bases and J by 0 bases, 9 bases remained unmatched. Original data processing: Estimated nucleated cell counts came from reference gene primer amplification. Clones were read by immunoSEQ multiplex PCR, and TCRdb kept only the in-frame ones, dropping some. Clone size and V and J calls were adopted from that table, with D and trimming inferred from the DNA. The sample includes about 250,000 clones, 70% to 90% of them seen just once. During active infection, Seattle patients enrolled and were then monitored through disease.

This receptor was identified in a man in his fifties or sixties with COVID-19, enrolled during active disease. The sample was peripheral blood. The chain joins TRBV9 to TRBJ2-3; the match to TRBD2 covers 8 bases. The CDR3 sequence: CASSAGASGWSTDTQYF. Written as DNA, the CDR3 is TGTGCCAGCAGCGCAGGGGCTAGCGGGTGGAGCACAGATACGCAGTATTTT.